Below, 25 T cell receptor beta chains from the same sample are listed, as sequenced in a study of control samples from healthy donors and cancer patients. This table comes from immunoSEQ multiplex PCR, and its TCRdb copy is limited to in-frame clones, with some not included. The sample comprises roughly 40,000 clones, roughly 92% of which are singletons, and roughly 3.5% rests with the top ten. The sample taken for sequencing was blood. The receptors originated from a woman between 50 and 59 years old in good health.

The rearrangement joins TRBV19 to TRBJ2-1; 7 bases align to TRBD2. This CDR3 region has 15 residues. Germline loops: CDR1 LNHDA, CDR2 SQIVND (reference sequence). With 1 base clipped from V and 5 bases from J, the junction kept 5 bases outside the gene matches. In DNA form, the CDR3 reads TGTGCCAGTAGTATAGGAGGAGGGAGGGACAATGAGCAGTTCTTC. This sequence encodes CASSIGGGRDNEQFF. Full variable domain (rest looked up from reference TRBV19 and TRBJ2-1): DGGITQSPKYLFRKEGQNVTLSCEQNLNHDAMYWYRQDPGQGLRLIYYSQIVNDFQKGDIAEGYSVSREKKESFPLTVTSAQKNPTAFYLCASSIGGGRDNEQFFGPGTRLTVL.

V usage is TRBV6-6 and J usage is TRBJ1-5; 7 bases fit TRBD1. The CDR3 contains 15 residues. CDR1 is MNHNY, CDR2 SVGAGI, per germline (reference sequence). The trim removed 5 bases at V and 6 bases at J, leaving 10 bases unmatched. Here the CDR3 reads CASSPRQGRGQPQHF. CDR3 sequence (DNA): TGTGCCAGCAGTCCCCGACAGGGAAGGGGTCAGCCCCAGCATTTT.

The V call is TRBV7-9, the J call TRBJ1-5, with 9 bases aligning to TRBD1. CDR1 and CDR2 (germline): SEHNR, FQNEAQ (reference sequence). CDR3 size: 16 residues. Trimming at V came to 3 bases and at J to 0 bases, leaving 3 bases not matched to a gene. The CDR3 coding sequence is TGTGCCAGCAGCTTGACAGGGGGTGGTAGCAATCAGCCCCAGCATTTT. Amino acids: CASSLTGGGSNQPQHF.

The rearrangement uses TRBV5-5 and TRBJ2-5, with TRBD2 matching 12 bases. Germline V gene sequence: CDR1 SGHKS, CDR2 YYEKEE (reference sequence). The CDR3 loop spans 17 amino acids. V shed 4 bases, J shed 4 bases, and the junction held 11 bases outside the gene matches. The CDR3 region is CASSGPLGLAGSETQYF. The CDR3 DNA reads as TGTGCCAGCAGCGGCCCGTTAGGACTAGCGGGGTCAGAGACCCAGTACTTC.

In nucleotides, the CDR3 is TGTGCCAGCAGCACAAGGGCAGAATATGGCTACACCTTC. It translates to CASSTRAEYGYTF. The gene calls are TRBV12-3 or TRBV12-4 and TRBJ1-2, with unresolved D. The CDR3 extends over 13 amino acids. V lost 6 bases and J 5 bases, leaving 13 bases between the germline ends.

V is TRBV28 and J is TRBJ1-6, with 8 bases identical to TRBD1. There are 14 residues in the CDR3. V dropped 6 bases and J dropped 10; count of bases not matched to a gene: 8. Germline CDR1 MDHEN, CDR2 SYDVKM. In DNA, the CDR3 is TGTGCCAGCAGACTGTACAGGGGGAACTCACCCCTCCACTTT. This translates into CASRLYRGNSPLHF.

The chain recombines TRBV6-2 or TRBV6-3 with TRBJ1-5; D unclear. Trimming removed 2 bases at V and 3 bases at J, with 20 bases between. The germline gives CDR1 MNHEY, CDR2 SVGEGT. This CDR3 is built from 18 residues. This CDR3 reads CASSYTAREGMVNQPQHF. The CDR3 nucleotides are TGTGCCAGCAGTTACACTGCGAGGGAAGGGATGGTCAATCAGCCCCAGCATTTT.

The gene calls are TRBV25-1 and TRBJ1-6; 7 bases are shared with TRBD1. CDR3 length equals 16 residues. Germline V CDR1 and CDR2: MGHDK, SYGVNS. Trimming took 4 bases from V and 5 from J; bases not matched to a gene: 8. The CDR3 DNA follows: TGTGCCAGCAGTGCGAGAACAGGGGCCGATAATTCACCCCTCCACTTT. It is translated as CASSARTGADNSPLHF.

The CDR3 nucleotides read TGTGCCAGCAGCCCGGTCCTGGGACAAGATACGCAGTATTTT. Protein sequence: CASSPVLGQDTQYF. The chain has TRBV7-2 and TRBJ2-3, with a weak D call TRBD1 (6 bases). V was cut by 5 bases and J by 5 bases, with 14 bases left in between. Germline V gene sequence: CDR1 SGHTA, CDR2 FQGNSA. The CDR3 runs to 14 residues.

V and J are TRBV21-1 and TRBJ1-2; TRBD1 reflects the table's D call only, with no check against the DNA. TRBV21-1 is a documented pseudogene. The CDR3 totals 12 residues. This CDR3 is CASRDRVAGYTF. CDR3 DNA sequence: TGTGCCAGCAGAGACAGGGTTGCTGGCTACACCTTC.

This sequence joins TRBV28 and TRBJ1-2, with D possibly being TRBD1 (5 bases). With 4 bases removed from V and 4 bases from J, the gap between germline ends came to 13 bases. Germline V gene sequence: CDR1 MDHEN, CDR2 SYDVKM. This CDR3 is 14 amino acids long. The CDR3 loop reads CASSSGLDSYGYTF. The DNA of the CDR3 is TGTGCCAGCAGTTCCGGTCTCGACAGCTATGGCTACACCTTC.

The chain joins TRBV28 to TRBJ1-2, with D unclear. CDR3 size: 12 residues. From germline, CDR1 is MDHEN and CDR2 SYDVKM. V shed 10 bases and J shed 6 bases, with 15 bases lying between them. The CDR3 loop is CAITGVQNGYTF. CDR3 nucleotide sequence: TGTGCCATTACCGGGGTTCAGAATGGCTACACCTTC.

J is TRBJ1-1 and V is TRBV28, with D hard to call. Germline assignment: CDR1 MDHEN and CDR2 SYDVKM. Trimming pared 7 bases from V and 2 bases from J, leaving 17 bases between. The CDR3 extends over 15 amino acids. CDR3 bases: TGTGCCAGCATTGGAGCAGCAAACCTAAACACTGAAGCTTTCTTT. Its translation is CASIGAANLNTEAFF.

The V and J genes are TRBV28 and TRBJ1-1, with a possible D match to TRBD1 (5 bases). V lost 2 bases and J lost 5, with 15 bases in between. CDR1 MDHEN and CDR2 SYDVKM come from the germline V gene. This CDR3 region has 15 residues. The CDR3 coding sequence is TGTGCCAGCAGTTTACCGACGGGGCCGGGGACTGAAGCTTTCTTT. This translates into CASSLPTGPGTEAFF. Full variable domain (outside the CDR3, taken from reference TRBV28 and TRBJ1-1): DVKVTQSSRYLVKRTGEKVFLECVQDMDHENMFWYRQDPGLGLRLIYFSYDVKMKEKGDIPEGYSVSREKKERFSLILESASTNQTSMYLCASSLPTGPGTEAFFGQGTRLTVV.

CDR3 sequence reads: CASGVGGASGNQPQHF. CDR3 sequence (DNA): TGTGCCAGCGGTGTGGGGGGGGCTAGTGGCAATCAGCCCCAGCATTTT. The chain recombines TRBV2 with TRBJ1-5, with D perhaps matching TRBD1 (6 bases). The V end lost 8 bases, the J end lost 2 bases, and 19 bases lay between the germline ends. The CDR3 totals 16 residues. Germline assignment: CDR1 SNHLY and CDR2 FYNNEI.

The CDR3 spells CASGVADTQYF. In nucleotides, the CDR3 is TGTGCCAGCGGGGTGGCAGATACGCAGTATTTT. The chain carries TRBV9 and TRBJ2-3; D uncertain. This CDR3 spans 11 amino acids. V was pared by 7 bases and J by 4 bases, with 7 bases between. Germline loops: CDR1 SGDLS, CDR2 YYNGEE.

The rearrangement uses TRBV18 and TRBJ2-7; D is tentatively TRBD1 or TRBD2 (5 bases each). CDR3 length: 14 residues. Germline lookup yields CDR1 KGHSH and CDR2 LQKENI. Deletions cut 5 bases from V and 2 bases from J, with 13 bases between. In nucleotides, the CDR3 is TGTGCCAGCTCAGCCCGGGGCGAAGCCTACGAGCAGTACTTC. This codes for CASSARGEAYEQYF.

The chain links TRBV20-1 to TRBJ2-7; tentatively, D is TRBD1 or TRBD2 (5 bases each). Germline CDR1 DFQATT, CDR2 SNEGSKA (reference sequence). The CDR3 is 11 residues long. V gave up 6 bases and J gave up 6 bases, with 12 bases separating them. The CDR3 DNA sequence: TGCAGTGCGGGGGTGGCGCGCGAGCAGTACTTC. Amino acid sequence: CSAGVAREQYF.

V gene TRBV5-1 combines with J gene TRBJ2-4, with TRBD1 matching 7 bases. CDR1 is SGHRS, CDR2 YFSETQ, per germline. This CDR3 has 15 residues. V lost 2 bases and J lost 5; bases outside the gene matches: 7. The CDR3 DNA reads as TGCGCCAGCAGCTTAGGGGGACAGCCGGAAAACATTCAGTACTTC. Protein product: CASSLGGQPENIQYF. The entire variable domain, with the rest obtained from reference TRBV5-1 and TRBJ2-4, is as follows: KAGVTQTPRYLIKTRGQQVTLSCSPISGHRSVSWYQQTPGQGLQFLFEYFSETQRNKGNFPGRFSGRQFSNSRSEMNVSTLELGDSALYLCASSLGGQPENIQYFGAGTRLSVL.

The chain combines TRBV2 with TRBJ1-2; no definite D call. The CDR3 extends over 13 amino acids. Germline loops: CDR1 SNHLY, CDR2 FYNNEI. V was shortened by 4 bases and J by 1 base, with 7 bases between the two germline ends. The CDR3 sequence is CASSVGSNYGYTF. The CDR3 DNA reads as TGTGCCAGCAGTGTGGGCAGTAACTATGGCTACACCTTC.

J is TRBJ1-1 and V is TRBV10-3; D uncertain. Germline V lookup: CDR1 ENHRY, CDR2 SYGVKD. V was cut by 4 bases and J by 0 bases, with 12 bases left in between. The CDR3 consists of 15 residues. The CDR3 spells CAISGQGLMNTEAFF. The CDR3 region has the DNA TGTGCCATCAGTGGCCAAGGACTCATGAACACTGAAGCTTTCTTT.

The rearrangement uses TRBV27 and TRBJ2-7; tentative D call: TRBD2 (6 bases). CDR1 MNHEY and CDR2 SMNVEV come from the germline V gene (reference sequence). V was shortened by 6 bases and J by 1 base, with 16 bases between the two germline ends. CDR3 length: 15 residues. The DNA of the CDR3 is TGTGCCAGCAGATCCCGCGGCGCGGGGTCCTACGAGCAGTACTTC. Translation: CASRSRGAGSYEQYF.

The J gene is TRBJ2-7, the V gene TRBV10-3, with D hard to call. From germline, CDR1 is ENHRY and CDR2 SYGVKD. The CDR3 runs 15 residues. V was cut by 3 bases and J by 3 bases, with 15 bases left in between. The CDR3 nucleotides are TGTGCCATCAGTGACACATCGAAGGGAAGCTACGAGCAGTACTTC. Protein: CAISDTSKGSYEQYF.

This CDR3 is CASSALAGTDTQYF. CDR3 in DNA: TGTGCCAGCAGCGCGCTAGCGGGCACAGATACGCAGTATTTT. The V and J genes are TRBV9 and TRBJ2-3, with 7 bases identical to TRBD2. CDR1 and CDR2 (germline): SGDLS, YYNGEE. This CDR3 region has 14 residues. V dropped 3 bases and J dropped 1; count of bases not matched to a gene: 2.

The chain joins TRBV16 to TRBJ1-2; D call uncertain. The V gene's germline CDR1 is KGHSY and CDR2 FQNENV. The CDR3 totals 12 residues. Trimming stripped 2 bases from V and 6 bases from J, with 7 bases between. Written as DNA, the CDR3 is TGTGCCAGCAGCCAAAAAGTGAATGGCTACACCTTC. It is translated as CASSQKVNGYTF.